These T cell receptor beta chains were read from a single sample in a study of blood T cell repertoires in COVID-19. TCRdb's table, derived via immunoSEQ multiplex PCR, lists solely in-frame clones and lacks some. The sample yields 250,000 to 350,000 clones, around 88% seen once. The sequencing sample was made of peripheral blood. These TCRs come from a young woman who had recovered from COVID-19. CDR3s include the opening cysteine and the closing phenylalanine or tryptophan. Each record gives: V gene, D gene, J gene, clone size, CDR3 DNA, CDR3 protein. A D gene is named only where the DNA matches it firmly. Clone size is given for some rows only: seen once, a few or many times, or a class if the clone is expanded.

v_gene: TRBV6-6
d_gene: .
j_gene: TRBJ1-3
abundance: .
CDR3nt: TGTGCCACGGCCGGGGGGGTTAACTCTGGAAACACCATATATTTT
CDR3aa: CATAGGVNSGNTIYF

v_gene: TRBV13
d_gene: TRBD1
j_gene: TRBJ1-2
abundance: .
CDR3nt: TGTGCCAGCAGCTTGGGACAGTATGGCTACACCTTC
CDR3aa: CASSLGQYGYTF

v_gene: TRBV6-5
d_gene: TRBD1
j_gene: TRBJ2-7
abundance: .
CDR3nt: TGTGCCAGCATTGGGGGGGACAGGGTCTACGAGCAGTACTTC
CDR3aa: CASIGGDRVYEQYF

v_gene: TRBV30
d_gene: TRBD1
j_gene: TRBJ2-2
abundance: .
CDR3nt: TGTGCCTGGAGGGTAACAGGGGGGCCCGGGGAGCTGTTTTTT
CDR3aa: CAWRVTGGPGELFF

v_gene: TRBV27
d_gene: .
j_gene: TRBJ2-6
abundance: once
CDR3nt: TGTGCCAGCAGTTTAAAAGGGGGGGCCTCTGGGGCCAACGTCCTGACTTTC
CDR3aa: CASSLKGGASGANVLTF

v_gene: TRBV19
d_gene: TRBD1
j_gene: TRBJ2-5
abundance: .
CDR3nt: TGTGCCAGTAACAGGGGAATACGGGAGACCCAGTACTTC
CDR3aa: CASNRGIRETQYF

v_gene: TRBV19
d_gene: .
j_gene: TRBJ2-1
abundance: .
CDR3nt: TGTGCCAGTAGTATATTGTGGGAGGAGCAGTTCTTC
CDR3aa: CASSILWEEQFF

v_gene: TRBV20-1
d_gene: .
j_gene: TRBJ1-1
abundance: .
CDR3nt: TGCAGTGCTAGTTGGACAGCCAACGCTGAAGCTTTCTTT
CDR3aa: CSASWTANAEAFF

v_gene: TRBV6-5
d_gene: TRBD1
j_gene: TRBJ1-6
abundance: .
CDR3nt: TGTGCCACCACCCTGGACAGGGGAGGCTCACCCCTCCACTTT
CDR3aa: CATTLDRGGSPLHF

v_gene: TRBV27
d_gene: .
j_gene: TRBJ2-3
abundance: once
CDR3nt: TGTGCCAGCAGCCCCACACCTCAGATATATACGCAGTATTTT
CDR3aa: CASSPTPQIYTQYF

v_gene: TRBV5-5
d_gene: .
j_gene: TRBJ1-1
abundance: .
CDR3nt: TGTGCCAGCAGCTTGTCGTCAGGAAAGAACACTGAAGCTTTCTTT
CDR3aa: CASSLSSGKNTEAFF

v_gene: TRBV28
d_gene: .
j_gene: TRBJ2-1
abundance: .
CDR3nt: TGTGCCGCCCCGGTGGCGGATGAGCAGTTCTTC
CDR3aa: CAAPVADEQFF

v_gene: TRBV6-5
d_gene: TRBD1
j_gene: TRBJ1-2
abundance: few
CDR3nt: TGTGCCAGCAGCTGGGACAGGGGGTTCTATGGCTACACCTTC
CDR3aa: CASSWDRGFYGYTF

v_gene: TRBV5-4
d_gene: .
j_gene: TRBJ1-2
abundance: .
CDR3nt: TGTGCCAGCAGCTTCGGGCAACAGGGTGCCTATGGCTACACCTTC
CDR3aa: CASSFGQQGAYGYTF

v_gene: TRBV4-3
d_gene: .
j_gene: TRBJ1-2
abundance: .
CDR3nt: TGCGCCAGCAGCCAAGATGGGGCAGGCGGCTACACCTTC
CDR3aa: CASSQDGAGGYTF

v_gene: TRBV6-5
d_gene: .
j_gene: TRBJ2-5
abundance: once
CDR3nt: TGTGCCAGCAAGCGTGGACTGACTTTTACCCAGTACTTC
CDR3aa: CASKRGLTFTQYF

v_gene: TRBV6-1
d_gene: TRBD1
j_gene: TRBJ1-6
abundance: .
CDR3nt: TGTGCCAGCAGTGAGAGACAGGGTTCACCCCTCCACTTT
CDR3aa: CASSERQGSPLHF

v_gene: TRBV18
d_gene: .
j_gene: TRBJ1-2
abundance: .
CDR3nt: TGTGCCAGCTCCCCATCCCCCGCGGGCGGCTACACCTTC
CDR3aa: CASSPSPAGGYTF

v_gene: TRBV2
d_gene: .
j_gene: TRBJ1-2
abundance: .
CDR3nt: TGTGCCAGCAGTGAAAGCGGACAGCCGAGTAACTATGGCTACACCTTC
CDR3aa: CASSESGQPSNYGYTF

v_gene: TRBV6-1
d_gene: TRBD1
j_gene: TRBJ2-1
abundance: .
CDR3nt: TGTGCCAGCAGTGAACAGGGGGCATCGAATGAGCAGTTCTTC
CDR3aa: CASSEQGASNEQFF

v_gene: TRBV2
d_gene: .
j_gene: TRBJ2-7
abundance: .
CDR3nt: TGTGCCAGCAGTGATATGGGGGGCTACGAGCAGTACTTC
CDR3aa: CASSDMGGYEQYF

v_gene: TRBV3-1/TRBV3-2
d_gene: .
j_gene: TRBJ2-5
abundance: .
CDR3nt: TGTGCCAGCAGCCACCGAGGTCCCCAAGAGACCCAGTACTTC
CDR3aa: CASSHRGPQETQYF

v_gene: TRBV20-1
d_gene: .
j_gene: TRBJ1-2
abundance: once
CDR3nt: TGCAGTGCCCAGGGCGCAGGTGGCTACACCTTC
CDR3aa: CSAQGAGGYTF

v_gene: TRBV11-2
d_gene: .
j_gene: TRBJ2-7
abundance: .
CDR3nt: TGTGCCAGCAGCCCCTACGACAGAGGCAACGAGCAGTACTTC
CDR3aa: CASSPYDRGNEQYF

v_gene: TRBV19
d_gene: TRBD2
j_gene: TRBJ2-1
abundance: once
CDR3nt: TGTGCCAGTAGTATGCTAGCGGGGTACTACAATGAGCAGTTCTTC
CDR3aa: CASSMLAGYYNEQFF

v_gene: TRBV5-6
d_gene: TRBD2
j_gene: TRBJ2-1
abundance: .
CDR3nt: TGTGCCAGCAGCTTTACTAGCGGGGGCGATGAGCAGTTCTTC
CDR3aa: CASSFTSGGDEQFF

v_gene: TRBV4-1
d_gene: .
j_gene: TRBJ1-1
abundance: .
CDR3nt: TGCGCCAGCAGCCAGCGATCCTACACTGAAGCTTTCTTT
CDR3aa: CASSQRSYTEAFF

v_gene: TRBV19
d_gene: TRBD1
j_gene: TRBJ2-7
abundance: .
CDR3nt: TGTGCCAGTAGTATAGGGACAGGCTTCTCCTACGAGCAGTACTTC
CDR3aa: CASSIGTGFSYEQYF

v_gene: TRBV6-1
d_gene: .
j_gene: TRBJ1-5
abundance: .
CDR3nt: TGTGCCAGCAGGGAAGGACGGGGGGAAGAGGAGCCCCAGCATTTT
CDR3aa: CASREGRGEEEPQHF

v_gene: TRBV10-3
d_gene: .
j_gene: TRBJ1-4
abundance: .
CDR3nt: TGTGCCATCGGTCCCGGTACAACTAATGAAAAACTGTTTTTT
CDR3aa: CAIGPGTTNEKLFF

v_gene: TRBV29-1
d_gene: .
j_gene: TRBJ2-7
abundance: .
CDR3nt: TGCAGCGTTGAAGGGGTGAAGCTCTCGGGAGAGCAGTACTTC
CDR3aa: CSVEGVKLSGEQYF

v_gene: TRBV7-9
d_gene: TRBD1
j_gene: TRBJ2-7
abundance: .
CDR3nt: TGTGCCAGCAGAGGGACAGCCCTGGAGCAGTACTTC
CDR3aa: CASRGTALEQYF

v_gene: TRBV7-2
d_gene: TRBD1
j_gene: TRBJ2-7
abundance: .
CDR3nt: TGTGCCAGCAGCGCCCGGGACAGACCCACCTACGAGCAGTACTTC
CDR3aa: CASSARDRPTYEQYF

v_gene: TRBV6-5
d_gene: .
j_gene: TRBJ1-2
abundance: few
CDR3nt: TGTGCCAGCAGTTCGAGGGTGAATGGCTACACCTTC
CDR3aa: CASSSRVNGYTF

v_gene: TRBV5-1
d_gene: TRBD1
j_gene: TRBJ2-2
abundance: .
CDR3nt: TGCGCCAGCAGCCCCGGGACAGGGGGAACCGGGGAGCTGTTTTTT
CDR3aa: CASSPGTGGTGELFF

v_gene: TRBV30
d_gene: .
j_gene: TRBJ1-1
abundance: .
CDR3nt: TGTGCCTGGGACAGGTCCAACACTGAAGCTTTCTTT
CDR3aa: CAWDRSNTEAFF

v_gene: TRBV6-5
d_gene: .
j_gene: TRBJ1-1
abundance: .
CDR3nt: TGTGCCAGCAGTTCCCCCGCCGGGGTTCACACTGAAGCTTTCTTT
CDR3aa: CASSSPAGVHTEAFF

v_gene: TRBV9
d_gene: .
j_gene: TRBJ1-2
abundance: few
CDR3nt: TGTGCCAGCAGCTCGAACAACGATGGCTACACCTTC
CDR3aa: CASSSNNDGYTF

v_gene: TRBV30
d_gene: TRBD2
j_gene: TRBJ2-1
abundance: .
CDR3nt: TGTGCCCGGCGGACTAGCGGGGGGGCCGGGTCGTTCTTC
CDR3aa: CARRTSGGAGSFF

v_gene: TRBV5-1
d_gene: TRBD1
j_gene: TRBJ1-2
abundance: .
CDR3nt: TGCGCCAGCAGCGACGGACAGGGTACCTATGGCTACACCTTC
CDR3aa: CASSDGQGTYGYTF